This T cell receptor (beta chain) was identified in a study of control samples from healthy donors and cancer patients (dated by TCRdb to the early 2020s). From the cysteine up to the phenylalanine, the CDR3 has a length of 16 residues. Only the CDR3 DNA is retained, 48 bases long and in frame from the first base. V was cut back by 0 bases and J by 5 bases, leaving a gap of 14 bases between them. CDR1 and CDR2, looked up from the germline V gene, are SGHAT and FQNNGV. As regards this clone: The antigen it binds to is not known. Base quality data are lacking; no much larger clone is found one base away.

The library was generated by the immunoSEQ multiplex PCR assay. The source is immuneACCESS, and TCRdb retained only in-frame sequences with V and J called. Part of the clones is not carried over; for the studies checked, unresolved V genes explain less than half of this, and the remainder is unexplained. The sample table holds around 140,000 clones, of which roughly 92% were seen once. 4.5% to 7% of the sample goes to the ten largest clones. In this chain, TRBV11-2 is recombined with TRBJ2-1; the D call is tentative, TRBD1 or TRBD2, as each matches 5 bases. The receptor was derived from a man aged 18 to 35 in good health. Sequenced sample: blood. The bases are TGTGCCAGCAGCTTAGACCGGGACGGGTCAAACAATGAGCAGTTCTTC. This codes for CASSLDRDGSNNEQFF.